A selection of T cell receptor beta chains follows, all from one sample in a study of T and B cells in COVID-19 patients. MiXCR, applied by TCRdb to the multiplex PCR reads, yields one record per CDR3 protein. The sample has about 9,400 distinct CDR3 sequences; around 33% are singletons. Sequencing input: blood. Receptors were obtained from a human donor who had recovered from COVID-19. Both conserved end residues are part of each CDR3. D genes are given only for firm matches. Size is stated for part of the rows, as once, few or many counts, or as a class when the clone is expanded.

abundance	j_gene	d_gene	v_gene	CDR3nt	CDR3aa
NA	TRBJ1-2	NA	TRBV12-3/TRBV12-4	TGTGCCAGCGGTAACACAGGATCCAACTATGGCTACACCTTC	CASGNTGSNYGYTF
NA	TRBJ1-1	NA	TRBV5-7	TGTGCCAGCAGCCCTGTGGGGTTCGGCACTGAAGCTTTCTTT	CASSPVGFGTEAFF
NA	TRBJ2-1	NA	TRBV12-3/TRBV12-4	TGTGCCAGCAGTTTTGGGGGGGCCTTGAATGAGCAGTTCTTC	CASSFGGALNEQFF
medium-sized	TRBJ2-3	TRBD1	TRBV6-2/TRBV6-3	TGTGCCAGCAGCAAAGGACAGGCAGGCCCAGATACGCAGTATTTT	CASSKGQAGPDTQYF
NA	TRBJ2-2	TRBD2	TRBV5-6	TGTGCCAGCAGCTCTTTGGACGGGGGGGCGAACACCGGGGAGCTGTTTTTT	CASSSLDGGANTGELFF
NA	TRBJ2-7	NA	TRBV18	TGTGCCAGCTCACCACGGGGCCTCCCCTACGAGCAGTACTTC	CASSPRGLPYEQYF
NA	TRBJ2-5	TRBD2	TRBV18	TGTGCCAGCTCACTTGGGACTAGCGAGGTGCAGACCCAGTACTTC	CASSLGTSEVQTQYF
NA	TRBJ1-2	NA	TRBV6-5	TGTGCCAGCAGCCAATCCTCAGGGTATGGCTACACCTTC	CASSQSSGYGYTF
few	TRBJ2-2	NA	TRBV12-3/TRBV12-4	TGTGCCAGCAGCGTGGGGCAGGGGGGCACCGGGGAGCTGTTTTTT	CASSVGQGGTGELFF
NA	TRBJ2-5	NA	TRBV28	TGTGCCAGCAGTCGGGGGTTAGGCATAGGGGTTTTTGTTGAGACCCAGTACTTC	CASSRGLGIGVFVETQYF
NA	TRBJ1-5	TRBD1	TRBV6-2/TRBV6-3	TGTGCCAGCAGCGAAATGGGACAGGGCCCCGAAGCGGGGAGCAATCAGCCCCAGCATTTT	CASSEMGQGPEAGSNQPQHF
NA	TRBJ2-7	TRBD2	TRBV5-6	TGTGCCAGCAGCTTCGGGGGGTGGTGGACGGGGGGGCAGTACTTC	CASSFGGWWTGGQYF
NA	TRBJ1-1	TRBD1	TRBV19	TGTGCCAGTAATGCCAGGGGGGGGACAGGGAATTGGAACACTGAAGCTTTCTTT	CASNARGGTGNWNTEAFF
NA	TRBJ2-3	NA	TRBV4-3	TGTGCCAGCAGCCAAGGGTTGGAAGATACGCAGTATTTT	CASSQGLEDTQYF
NA	TRBJ2-1	TRBD2	TRBV7-9	TGTGCCAGCAGCGCTAGCGGGGGGGCCTCCTACAATGAGCAGTTCTTC	CASSASGGASYNEQFF
NA	TRBJ2-1	TRBD1	TRBV6-6	TGTGCCAGCAGTGGATCCGAGGGGGCTAGCTCCTACAATGAGCAGTTCTTC	CASSGSEGASSYNEQFF
medium-sized	TRBJ2-2	NA	TRBV6-1	TGTGCCAGCAGTAAAACGGGACAAAGGGCCGGGGAGCTGTTTTTT	CASSKTGQRAGELFF
once	TRBJ2-2	NA	TRBV5-5	TGCGCCAGCAGCGGGACAAGGACCGGGGAGCTGTTTTTT	CASSGTRTGELFF
NA	TRBJ2-1	TRBD1	TRBV7-2	TGTGCCAGCAGCTTAGACGGGACAGGGGCCTACAATGAGCAGTTCTTC	CASSLDGTGAYNEQFF
NA	TRBJ1-1	NA	TRBV5-6	TGTGCCAGCAGCTTGGTTCGAATAATGAACACTGAAGCTTTCTTT	CASSLVRIMNTEAFF
medium-sized	TRBJ2-6	TRBD1	TRBV27	TGTGCCAGCAGTCTTGCGGGACAGGTCTCTGGGGCCAACGTCCTGACTTTC	CASSLAGQVSGANVLTF
NA	TRBJ2-7	TRBD1	TRBV5-1	TGCGCCAGCAGCTTCGGGACAGGCTCCTACGAGCAGTACTTC	CASSFGTGSYEQYF
NA	TRBJ1-2	TRBD1	TRBV5-4	TGTGCCAGCAGCCAAGATCCCAGACAGGGTCGTGGCTACACCTTC	CASSQDPRQGRGYTF
medium-sized	TRBJ2-3	TRBD2	TRBV12-3/TRBV12-4	TGTGCCAGCAGTTCGCTAGCGGGGGGTGCCACAGATACGCAGTATTTT	CASSSLAGGATDTQYF
NA	TRBJ2-5	NA	TRBV7-9	TGTGCCAGCAGCTCAACGTTAGCGGAGCTCCAAGAGACCCAGTACTTC	CASSSTLAELQETQYF
NA	TRBJ2-3	TRBD2	TRBV20-1	TGCAGTGCTAGGTTCGGGGGGGCGGATACGCAGTATTTT	CSARFGGADTQYF
NA	TRBJ2-1	NA	TRBV15	TGTGCCACCAGCAGAGATCGGGCGGGGTCCTACAATGAGCAGTTCTTC	CATSRDRAGSYNEQFF
medium-sized	TRBJ1-5	TRBD1	TRBV19	TGTGCCAGCTCGGGACAGGGGTTTCAGCCCCAGCATTTT	CASSGQGFQPQHF
few	TRBJ1-2	NA	TRBV6-5	TGTGCCAGCAGTTATCAGGGCGCCCTCCGCGGCTACACCTTC	CASSYQGALRGYTF
medium-sized	TRBJ2-2	NA	TRBV11-1	TGTGCCAGCAGCCCGAAGGGCCTCCGTAACACCGGGGAGCTGTTTTTT	CASSPKGLRNTGELFF
NA	TRBJ2-5	NA	TRBV24-1	TGTGCCACCAGTGATTACGCGGGGGCTCAAGAGACCCAGTACTTC	CATSDYAGAQETQYF
medium-sized	TRBJ2-2	NA	TRBV5-4	TGTGCCAGCAGCCACCCAGAGTCTCCCTGGGAGCTGTTTTTT	CASSHPESPWELFF
few	TRBJ1-1	NA	TRBV15	TGTGCCACCAGCAGAGATCAAGGGGTTATGAACACTGAAGCTTTCTTT	CATSRDQGVMNTEAFF
medium-sized	TRBJ2-2	NA	TRBV5-5	TGTGCCAGCAGCTTGGACATAACTAAATCCGGGGAGCTGTTTTTT	CASSLDITKSGELFF
NA	TRBJ1-1	TRBD1	TRBV5-1	TGCGCCAGCAGCTTCAGGGGGGGTGGAGTAGGGAACACTGAAGCTTTCTTT	CASSFRGGGVGNTEAFF
NA	TRBJ2-5	NA	TRBV6-2/TRBV6-3	TGTGCCAGCAGTTCGGTCCGAGAGACCCAGTACTTC	CASSSVRETQYF
NA	TRBJ2-1	TRBD2	TRBV12-3/TRBV12-4	TGTGCCAGCAGGCCTAGCGGGGTCAATGAGCAGTTCTTC	CASRPSGVNEQFF
NA	TRBJ2-7	TRBD2	TRBV27	TGTGCCAGCAGCATAGAGGGACTAGCCTCCTACGAGCAGTACTTC	CASSIEGLASYEQYF
NA	TRBJ2-1	TRBD1	TRBV29-1	TGCAGCGTCCTACGACAGGGGGTTTTTAACGATGAGCAGTTCTTC	CSVLRQGVFNDEQFF
NA	TRBJ2-7	NA	TRBV7-2	TGTGCCAGCAGCTTAGGACACCCAGGGACCTACGAGCAGTACTTC	CASSLGHPGTYEQYF
NA	TRBJ1-1	TRBD1	TRBV6-5	TGTGCCAGCAGGGCAGAGACAGGGGGCCTCACTGAAGCTTTCTTT	CASRAETGGLTEAFF
NA	TRBJ2-3	NA	TRBV5-1	TGCGCCAGCAGAGCCGGGACTTCATCGGCAGATACGCAGTATTTT	CASRAGTSSADTQYF
NA	TRBJ1-6	NA	TRBV12-3/TRBV12-4	TGTGCCAGCAGTTTAGATCCCCCAGGGTTGGCACCCCTCCACTTT	CASSLDPPGLAPLHF
NA	TRBJ2-5	TRBD1	TRBV18	TGTGCCAGCTCACCTAGTAGGACAGGGAATGGAGAGACCCAGTACTTC	CASSPSRTGNGETQYF
NA	TRBJ2-5	NA	TRBV7-2	TGTGCCAGCAGCTCACAAGAAGCGGCCTGGGAGACCCAGTACTTC	CASSSQEAAWETQYF
NA	TRBJ1-3	NA	TRBV12-3/TRBV12-4	TGTGCCAGCAGGGAACAGGGTCTCTCTGGAAACACCATATATTTT	CASREQGLSGNTIYF
medium-sized	TRBJ1-4	TRBD1	TRBV29-1	TGCAGCGTCGCCGGGACAGGGGGCGGCTTTGAAAAACTGTTTTTT	CSVAGTGGGFEKLFF
few	TRBJ1-2	TRBD1	TRBV18	TGTGCCAGCTCTCCGGACAGGCAACTGGGCTACACCTTC	CASSPDRQLGYTF
NA	TRBJ2-2	NA	TRBV6-5	TGTGCCAGCAGTCCTAGCCGGGGGACCGGGGAGCTGTTTTTT	CASSPSRGTGELFF
NA	TRBJ1-3	NA	TRBV5-1	TGCGCCAGCAGCTTGAACACCGACTCTGGAAACACCATATATTTT	CASSLNTDSGNTIYF